One and the same sample provided the 17 T cell receptor beta chains below, sequenced in a study of blood T cell repertoires in COVID-19. Assay: immunoSEQ multiplex PCR; the TCRdb copy retains only in-frame clones and omits some. This sample yields fewer than 120,000 clones, of which 72% are seen a single time; around 8% belongs to the top ten. The sample taken for sequencing was peripheral blood. These receptors came from an older woman with acute or convalescent COVID-19.

The rearrangement joins TRBV10-2 to TRBJ2-1; 8 bases match TRBD2. Germline lookup yields CDR1 WSHSY and CDR2 SAAADI. This CDR3 spans 16 amino acids. With 0 bases clipped from V and 15 bases from J, the junction kept 16 bases outside the gene matches. The chain's CDR3 is CASSESRGSFRGGTFF. The CDR3 bases are TGCGCCAGCAGTGAGTCGAGAGGTAGCTTTCGGGGGGGGACGTTCTTC.

The genes are TRBV6-5 and TRBJ2-1; 7 bases are a match to TRBD2. V shed 2 bases and J 5 bases; nucleotides not matched to a gene: 6. The CDR3 is 15 amino acids. Germline V CDR1 and CDR2: MNHEY, SVGAGI. This CDR3 reads CASSYLGGIDNEQFF. The CDR3 coding sequence is TGTGCCAGCAGTTACCTGGGGGGGATCGACAATGAGCAGTTCTTC.

This chain links TRBV5-1 with TRBJ2-7, with D perhaps TRBD1 (6 bases). Trimming took off 0 bases at V and 6 bases at J, with 13 bases between the two ends. There are 14 residues in the CDR3. Germline CDR1 SGHRS, CDR2 YFSETQ. CDR3 sequence reads: CASSLDGTPVEQYF. Written as DNA, the CDR3 is TGCGCCAGCAGCTTGGATGGGACACCGGTCGAGCAGTACTTC.

The V and J genes are TRBV7-2 and TRBJ2-1, with D possibly matching TRBD2 (6 bases). The CDR3 consists of 15 residues. V was cut by 6 bases and J by 5 bases, with 17 bases left in between. Germline CDR1 reads SGHTA; CDR2 reads FQGNSA. CDR3 sequence (DNA): TGTGCCAGCAGTCCCGGGAGCGGTACCCACAATGAGCAGTTCTTC. Translating gives CASSPGSGTHNEQFF.

This chain connects TRBV30 to TRBJ1-5; no reliable D call. The CDR3 extends over 14 amino acids. Trimming took 0 bases from V and 4 from J, leaving 10 bases between them. The germline V gene encodes CDR1 GTSNPN and CDR2 SVGIG (reference sequence). CDR3 sequence reads: CAWSVGWLNQPQHF. In DNA, the CDR3 is TGTGCCTGGAGTGTCGGGTGGCTAAATCAGCCCCAGCATTTT.

The chain joins TRBV3-1 (or the pseudogene TRBV3-2) to TRBJ2-5; D remains ambiguous. The length of the CDR3 is 11 residues. Germline loops: CDR1 LGHDT, CDR2 YNNKEL (reference sequence). V was shortened by 5 bases and J by 5 bases, with 6 bases between the two germline ends. The CDR3: CASSVLETQYF. For the CDR3, the DNA is TGTGCCAGCAGCGTCTTGGAGACCCAGTACTTC.

The gene calls are TRBV6-1 and TRBJ1-1; no reliable D call. CDR3 size: 13 residues. Germline loops: CDR1 MNHNS, CDR2 SASEGT. Trimming cost V 3 bases and J 10 bases, with 15 bases left between them. The CDR3 loop reads CASSERRSGSAFF. Written as DNA, the CDR3 is TGTGCCAGCAGTGAGCGGCGAAGTGGGTCAGCTTTCTTT.

Regarding this clone: A read error may account for a junction end that differs from germline. The chain carries TRBV29-1 and TRBJ2-7, with 7 positions matching TRBD1. This CDR3 is 12 amino acids long. From germline, CDR1 is SQVTM and CDR2 ANQGSEA. The DNA for the CDR3 is TGCAGCGTTCAAGACAGGGTCCACGAGCAGTACTTC. Translating it yields CSVQDRVHEQYF.

The gene calls are TRBV24-1 and TRBJ2-1, with 10 bases aligning to TRBD1. The CDR3 runs to 18 residues. CDR1 is KGHDR, CDR2 SFDVKD, per germline. Trimming cost V 4 bases and J 2 bases; bases outside gene matches: 10. The CDR3 sequence: CATSDYTTGQGTYNEQFF. The CDR3 nucleotides read TGTGCCACCAGTGACTACACGACGGGACAGGGGACCTACAATGAGCAGTTCTTC.

V gene TRBV2 combines with J gene TRBJ1-1; 9 nucleotides align to TRBD1. V lost 2 bases and J lost 11; bases outside the gene matches: 3. Germline V gene data show CDR1 as SNHLY and CDR2 as FYNNEI. The CDR3 extends over 12 amino acids. The CDR3 DNA is TGTGCCAGCAGTGAATATGACAGGGGGGCTTTCTTT. Its protein product is CASSEYDRGAFF.

V usage is TRBV27 and J usage is TRBJ1-1; TRBD1 matches at 8 bases. This CDR3 comprises 15 residues. CDR1 and CDR2 from the germline V gene are MNHEY and SMNVEV (reference sequence). V shed 5 bases and J 5 bases; nucleotides not matched to a gene: 10. The CDR3 loop is CASSSRGRVRTEAFF. CDR3 in DNA: TGTGCCAGCAGTAGCAGGGGGCGGGTGCGGACTGAAGCTTTCTTT.

This clone was observed a few times. The chain is built from TRBV10-1 and TRBJ2-1; D may be TRBD2 (6 bases). This CDR3 has 15 amino acids. The V end was cut by 0 bases, the J end by 5 bases, with 11 bases between. CDR1 WNHNN and CDR2 SYGVQD come from the germline V gene (reference sequence). CDR3 in amino acids: CASSESRGDNNEQFF. The CDR3 DNA reads TGCGCCAGCAGTGAGTCTCGCGGGGATAACAATGAGCAGTTCTTC.

The rearrangement uses TRBV7-8 and TRBJ2-5, with 8 nucleotides matching TRBD1. V lost 5 bases and J lost 3; bases outside the gene matches: 5. CDR3 size: 14 residues. Germline V lookup: CDR1 SGHVS, CDR2 FQNEAQ. Here the CDR3 DNA reads TGTGCCAGCAGCCCCTCGACAGGGGAAGAGACCCAGTACTTC. Translating gives CASSPSTGEETQYF.

As for this clone: The same CDR3 is also encoded by other DNA sequences in this sample. This sequence joins TRBV3-1 (or the pseudogene TRBV3-2) and TRBJ2-1, with D unresolved. There are 12 residues in the CDR3. Germline loops: CDR1 LGHDT, CDR2 YNNKEL (reference sequence). Trimming stripped 4 bases from V and 4 bases from J, with 5 bases between. The CDR3, as DNA: TGTGCCAGCAGCCCCCGGTACAATGAGCAGTTCTTC. Translated: CASSPRYNEQFF.

CDR3: CASSSYRVAGNTIYF. In DNA form, the CDR3 reads TGTGCCAGCAGCTCCTACAGGGTAGCGGGAAACACCATATATTTT. The chain is built from TRBV7-9 and TRBJ1-3; possible D gene TRBD1, 6 bases. The CDR3 consists of 15 residues. Between the trimmed V and J ends, which lost 4 bases and 4 bases, there was a span of 14 bases. Germline V gene sequence: CDR1 SEHNR, CDR2 FQNEAQ (reference sequence). The full variable domain, rest sourced from reference TRBV7-9 and TRBJ1-3, is DTGVSQNPRHKITKRGQNVTFRCDPISEHNRLYWYRQTLGQGPEFLTYFQNEAQLEKSRLLSDRFSAERPKGSFSTLEIQRTEQGDSAMYLCASSSYRVAGNTIYFGEGSWLTVV.

The chain couples TRBV7-9 to TRBJ1-3; the D is unclear. Germline V lookup: CDR1 SEHNR, CDR2 FQNEAQ (reference sequence). The CDR3 contains 15 residues. V was cut by 5 bases and J by 5 bases, with 16 bases left in between. The CDR3 loop is CASSQTTGGRNTIYF. CDR3 coding DNA: TGTGCCAGCAGCCAAACGACCGGAGGCAGAAACACCATATATTTT. Using reference TRBV7-9 and TRBJ1-3 for the parts outside the CDR3, the full variable domain is DTGVSQNPRHKITKRGQNVTFRCDPISEHNRLYWYRQTLGQGPEFLTYFQNEAQLEKSRLLSDRFSAERPKGSFSTLEIQRTEQGDSAMYLCASSQTTGGRNTIYFGEGSWLTVV.

The V call is TRBV7-8, the J call TRBJ2-3; D is unresolved. In germline, CDR1 is SGHVS, CDR2 FQNEAQ. CDR3 length: 16 amino acids. Trimming shortened V by 1 base and J by 0 bases, and 11 bases separated the two germline ends. The CDR3 loop reads CASSLGQRGSTDTQYF. Written as DNA, the CDR3 is TGTGCCAGCAGCTTAGGCCAAAGAGGCAGCACAGATACGCAGTATTTT.